The sequence of this T cell receptor (beta chain) was determined in a study of T cell responses to AZD1222 COVID-19 vaccine (dated by TCRdb to the early 2020s). As for the study more broadly: AZD1222 recipients given second doses at about 4 weeks or at about 12 weeks were pooled, since spike-specific TCR depth and breadth were not found to differ between the two schedules. TCR sequencing was performed for more than 230 trial participants, of whom about 200 were given two doses of AZD1222 and around 25 were given two doses of MenACWY control vaccine. Trial participants were enrolled by age into subgroups of 18-55, 56-69 and 70-plus years, and around 150, 28 and 57 TCR-sequenced participants, respectively, were included in these subgroups. What the work shows at the level of the full study, not this receptor alone: The 56-69-year group was small, and its depth increase did not reach significance, likely because of low power. Spike-specific TCR breadth and depth rose significantly after two AZD1222 doses compared with day 0 and with MenACWY recipients. Nearly half of unique spike-specific TCRs reportedly recognized epitopes outside regions mutated in the B.1.351 and B.1.1.7 variants. Conclusions about previously exposed vaccinees were limited because only six or seven AZD1222 recipients were SARS-CoV-2 seropositive at baseline. Because no day 14 peak-response samples were available, repertoires were characterized only after the peak T cell response. Most participants were white British and females outnumbered males, and the authors suggested that clonal diversity may have been underestimated. The vaccine-associated CD4 TCRs covered the entire spike protein, and the dominant responses fell in regions 160-218 and 743-854.

On this clone itself: The antigen it recognizes is unknown. No base quality information exists; no much larger clone differs at one position.

The meaning of the sample's time point label: baseline before first vaccination. Vaccinee samples came from UK trials COV001 and COV002, including a single-blind randomized controlled phase 2/3 trial of AZD1222 (ChAdOx1 nCoV-19) in healthy adults. For TCRbeta chain sequencing, PBMC samples were collected from trial participants at day 0 and at day 28 after the second dose. The CDR3 regions of human TCRbeta chains were analyzed by immunosequencing. The authors processed their data as follows. Repertoire TCRs were matched against a reference library of SARS-CoV-2-specific TCRs generated with the MIRA antigen-specificity platform. Breadth was defined as the fraction of unique TCRs that were SARS-CoV-2-associated. Depth was defined as the fraction of total T cells that were SARS-CoV-2-associated. Using the MIRA data, each spike-specific TCR was assigned both to the spike region to which the TCR was reactive and to a CD4 or CD8 class. Log10-transformed breadth and depth values were compared by one-way ANOVA with Sidak's multiple comparisons tests. TCRdb obtained this table from immuneACCESS and retained in-frame rearrangements with V and J assigned. These tables miss some clones; where compared with another copy, unresolved V genes account for less than half of the shortfall, and the remainder is unexplained. V and J calls and clone size are those listed in that table; D and trimming were worked out from the DNA. This sample lists 130,000 to 150,000 clones; 91% were detected once. The ten most abundant clones make up approximately 5.3% of the sample.

Sequenced material: peripheral blood, taken on day 0 of AZD1222 vaccination. The sequence was obtained from an adult in good health.

The CDR3 has the sequence CASSLTGSGIQFF. The DNA sequence is as follows: TGTGCCAGCAGCTTAACGGGTAGCGGGATCCAGTTCTTC. The chain joins TRBV7-3 to TRBJ2-1; 8 of the junction bases match TRBD2. The CDR3 runs 13 amino acids, cysteine and phenylalanine included. Left in the record is the CDR3 DNA by itself, 39 bases read in frame from the first base. Relative to germline, V is missing 0 bases and J is missing 13 bases, with 5 bases of the junction outside any gene match. CDR1 and CDR2, per the germline V gene, are SGHTA and FQGTGA.